This T cell receptor (beta chain) was sequenced for a study of T cells in Graves' hyperthyroidism and ophthalmopathy. Regarding the study as a whole: Blood also contained most expanded thyroid clonotypes above 0.001.

The CDR3 regions of TCR beta were amplified from RNA transcripts. Initially, a first-round RT-PCR of the TCR CDR3 employed the HTBI primer set. Using its own MiXCR run on the multiplex PCR reads, TCRdb lists one record per CDR3 protein. The table has 450,000 to 700,000 distinct CDR3 sequences, 46% seen once. This clonotype has at least ten counts. The antigen is unknown. A junction end diverges from the germline sequence, so it may reflect a read error. The length of the CDR3 is 11 residues. Per the germline V gene, CDR1 is SEHNR and CDR2 is FQNEAQ (reference sequence). The sequence came from an adult woman with Graves' disease, either hyperthyroidism or ophthalmopathy (not recorded which). Sequencing input: peripheral blood or thyroid tissue (not recorded which). V is TRBV7-9 and J is TRBJ2-7, with a possible D match to TRBD2 (6 bases). CDR3 DNA: TGTGCCAGCAGCTTGGAGGGGACCATCCTGTTC. Amino acid sequence: CASSLEGTILF.